This TCR beta chain appears in the sequencing data of a study of shared clonotypes between healthy human individuals. Background on the study: Donors, aged 18 to 49, were a couple of women and three men. Broader study findings: It was the non-shared clonotypes that had lower generation probabilities than clonotypes shared by all four donors.

V was trimmed by 8 bases and J by 4 bases, leaving 14 bases between them. The CDR3 runs to 13 residues. The germline CDR1 and CDR2 sequences are MNHNS and SASEGT. Recent acute infections and vaccinations were absent in the healthy HIV-negative adult donors. Only Caucasian adults living in Nashville, Tennessee served as donors. A word on this clone: Its antigen is currently unknown.

Repertoires were generated with immunoSEQ multiplex PCR, while TCRdb's copy carries only in-frame clones and drops some. The sample records fewer than 2.5 million clones, under 95% being singletons. This chain uses TRBV6-1 with TRBJ1-2; a weak D match, TRBD1 (6 bases). Sequenced material: naive CD4+ T cells from PBMCs. Subset here: CD45RA+ positively selected. This clonotype originated in a young man in good health. Some clones in this sample may be carry-over from other donors' samples. CDR3: CASPKTTGYGYTF. The CDR3 bases are TGTGCCAGCCCAAAAACGACAGGCTATGGCTACACCTTC.